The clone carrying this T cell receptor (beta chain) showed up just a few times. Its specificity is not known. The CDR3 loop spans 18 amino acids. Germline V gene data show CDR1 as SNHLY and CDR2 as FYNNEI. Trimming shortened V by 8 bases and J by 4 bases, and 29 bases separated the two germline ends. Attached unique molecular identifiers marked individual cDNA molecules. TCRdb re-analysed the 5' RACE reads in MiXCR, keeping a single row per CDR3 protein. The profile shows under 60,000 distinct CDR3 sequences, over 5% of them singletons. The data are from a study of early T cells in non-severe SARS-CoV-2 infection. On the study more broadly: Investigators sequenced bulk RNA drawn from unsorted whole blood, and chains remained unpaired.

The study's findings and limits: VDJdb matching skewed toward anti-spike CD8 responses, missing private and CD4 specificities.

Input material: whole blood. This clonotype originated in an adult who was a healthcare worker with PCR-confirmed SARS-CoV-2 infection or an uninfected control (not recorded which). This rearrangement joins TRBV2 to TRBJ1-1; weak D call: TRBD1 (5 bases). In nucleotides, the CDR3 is TGTGCCAGCGGCCGGTCTCGTACTGGGGCACCCACCACCACTGAAGCTTTCTTT. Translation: CASGRSRTGAPTTTEAFF.